A selection of T cell receptor beta chains follows, all from one sample in a study of blood T cell repertoires in COVID-19. Libraries were prepared by immunoSEQ multiplex PCR; TCRdb keeps only in-frame clonotypes and omits some of them. Among a few hundred thousand clones listed, 85% to 90% were seen once. The sample was peripheral blood. The receptors derive from a woman in her fifties or sixties with COVID-19, enrolled during active disease. CDR3s include the opening cysteine and the closing phenylalanine or tryptophan. The D gene is left open where the match is weak. Only part of the rows carry a size: once, few, many, or a class if the clone is expanded.

cdr3_length: 13
clone_size: few
v_call: TRBV5-1
j_call: TRBJ1-1
d_call: TRBD1
cdr3_nt: TGCGCCAGCAGCTCCCAGGGGGCGCGGGGAGCTTTCTTT
cdr3_aa: CASSSQGARGAFF

cdr3_length: 11
clone_size: many
v_call: TRBV7-9
j_call: TRBJ2-2
d_call: NA
cdr3_nt: TGTGCCAGCACCCCCAGTGTGACACTGTTTTTT
cdr3_aa: CASTPSVTLFF

cdr3_length: 13
clone_size: NA
v_call: TRBV29-1
j_call: TRBJ1-3
d_call: NA
cdr3_nt: TGCAGCGTTGAACAGGACTCTGGAAACACCATATATTTT
cdr3_aa: CSVEQDSGNTIYF

cdr3_length: 17
clone_size: NA
v_call: TRBV5-4
j_call: TRBJ1-3
d_call: NA
cdr3_nt: TGTGCCAGCAGCGCTCAGGGACGGGAGCTCTCTGGAAACACCATATATTTT
cdr3_aa: CASSAQGRELSGNTIYF

cdr3_length: 15
clone_size: NA
v_call: TRBV6-5
j_call: TRBJ2-6
d_call: NA
cdr3_nt: TGTGCCAGCAGCGCGGTTCACTCTGGGGCCAACGTCCTGACTTTC
cdr3_aa: CASSAVHSGANVLTF

cdr3_length: 17
clone_size: once
v_call: TRBV15
j_call: TRBJ2-1
d_call: TRBD2
cdr3_nt: TGTGCCACCAGCAGAGTATTCGGCGGGAGCTCCTACAATGAGCAGTTCTTC
cdr3_aa: CATSRVFGGSSYNEQFF

cdr3_length: 13
clone_size: NA
v_call: TRBV12-3/TRBV12-4
j_call: TRBJ1-2
d_call: NA
cdr3_nt: TGTGCCAGCAGTTGGGCTGGTCTCTATGGCTACACCTTC
cdr3_aa: CASSWAGLYGYTF

cdr3_length: 14
clone_size: NA
v_call: TRBV9
j_call: TRBJ1-6
d_call: TRBD1
cdr3_nt: TGTGCCAGCACCAGCGGACAGGGCAATTCACCCCTCCACTTT
cdr3_aa: CASTSGQGNSPLHF

cdr3_length: 15
clone_size: NA
v_call: TRBV30
j_call: TRBJ1-3
d_call: NA
cdr3_nt: TGTGCCTGGAGTGGGACGGGGGGCTCTGGAAACACCATATATTTT
cdr3_aa: CAWSGTGGSGNTIYF

cdr3_length: 15
clone_size: NA
v_call: TRBV7-9
j_call: TRBJ2-1
d_call: TRBD2
cdr3_nt: TGTGCCAGCAGCCCGACTAGCGGCTCCTACAATGAGCAGTTCTTC
cdr3_aa: CASSPTSGSYNEQFF

cdr3_length: 15
clone_size: NA
v_call: TRBV3-1/TRBV3-2
j_call: TRBJ2-7
d_call: TRBD1
cdr3_nt: TGTGCCAGCAGCCATACAGGGGGAAGTTCCTACGAGCAGTACTTC
cdr3_aa: CASSHTGGSSYEQYF

cdr3_length: 15
clone_size: NA
v_call: TRBV3-1/TRBV3-2
j_call: TRBJ2-7
d_call: TRBD2
cdr3_nt: TGTGCCAGCAGTCAAACTAGCGGGATCTCCTACGAGCAGTACTTC
cdr3_aa: CASSQTSGISYEQYF

cdr3_length: 11
clone_size: NA
v_call: TRBV6-4
j_call: TRBJ1-2
d_call: NA
cdr3_nt: TGTGCCAGCAGTAGCGGACAGGGCTACACCTTC
cdr3_aa: CASSSGQGYTF